Shown below are 32 T cell receptor beta chains from a single sample sequenced in a study of vaccination and CD4 T cells after COVID-19. These receptors are not linked to any known antigen. Sequencing of DNA taken from cultured CD4+ T cells relied on the Oncomine TCR Beta short-read assay. TCRdb recomputed calls from the PCR reads with MiXCR, one row per CDR3 protein. The sample consists of nearly 4,500 distinct CDR3 sequences, under 30% of them appearing once. Sample treatment: approximately nine-day PBMC culture with coronavirus spike peptide pools or control peptides (ViraFEST assay). Gathered ahead of the COVID-19 pandemic (2011-2018) were the CD4+ T cells of the unexposed donor. The sequenced sample consisted of CD4+ T cells from blood, cultured in vitro. The source of these receptors is a human donor in good health.

The V call is TRBV6-2 or TRBV6-3, the J call TRBJ1-1; TRBD1 aligns across 7 bases. The CDR3 runs to 17 residues. After removal of 0 bases from V and 1 base from J, the junction contained 8 bases not matched to a gene. Germline CDR1 is MNHEY and CDR2 is SVGEGT. For the CDR3, the DNA is TGTGCCAGCAGTTACTCTGGGGCCAGGGGGGCGAACACTGAAGCTTTCTTT. This translates into CASSYSGARGANTEAFF.

This clonotype was observed a few times. The chain links TRBV2 to TRBJ1-5; perhaps TRBD1 as D (6 bases). The ends were cut back, 5 bases at V and 4 bases at J, with 12 bases in the middle. The CDR3 runs to 14 residues. In germline, CDR1 is SNHLY, CDR2 FYNNEI. CDR3 region: CASSRSRGNQPQHF. CDR3 sequence (DNA): TGTGCCAGCAGTAGGAGCAGGGGAAATCAGCCCCAGCATTTT.

This chain connects TRBV20-1 to TRBJ2-1, with D perhaps matching TRBD1 or TRBD2 (5 bases each). From germline, CDR1 is DFQATT and CDR2 SNEGSKA (reference sequence). V was cut by 5 bases and J by 11 bases, with 13 bases left in between. This CDR3 region has 11 residues. CDR3 bases: TGCAGTGCTGGGACCCAAATGCAGCAGTTCTTC. This sequence encodes CSAGTQMQQFF.

V usage is TRBV7-9 and J usage is TRBJ1-2; D gene ambiguous. Germline V lookup: CDR1 SEHNR, CDR2 FQNEAQ (reference sequence). Trimming cost V 3 bases and J 4 bases, with 9 bases left between them. CDR3 length: 13 amino acids. In DNA form, the CDR3 reads TGTGCCAGCAGCTTTGACGGCACCTATGGCTACACCTTC. It is translated as CASSFDGTYGYTF.

The chain is built from TRBV19 and TRBJ1-6; 7 bases agree with TRBD1. The V and J ends lost 3 bases and 7 bases, in that order; junction bases with no gene match: 9. CDR3 size: 16 residues. Germline CDR1 is LNHDA and CDR2 is SQIVND (reference sequence). The CDR3 loop reads CASSIGGDRRNSPLHF. The CDR3 coding sequence is TGTGCCAGTAGTATCGGCGGGGACAGAAGGAATTCACCCCTCCACTTT.

This clonotype was seen a few times. The V and J genes are TRBV28 and TRBJ1-2, with D possibly matching TRBD1 (5 bases). Germline-derived CDR1 and CDR2 are MDHEN and SYDVKM. The CDR3 has 14 amino acids. Trimming pared 6 bases from V and 0 bases from J, leaving 11 bases between. CDR3 in DNA: TGTGCCAGCAGGGGAGGACACGCTAACTATGGCTACACCTTC. Translating gives CASRGGHANYGYTF.

This clonotype was detected only a few times. The CDR3 region is CASRDTGVWSGELFF. The CDR3 coding sequence is TGTGCCAGCAGGGATACAGGGGTTTGGTCCGGGGAGCTGTTTTTT. This chain connects TRBV2 to TRBJ2-2; 7 nucleotides agree with TRBD1. The J segment lost 6 bases and the V segment lost 6 bases, leaving 10 bases of the junction unmatched. The CDR3 length is 15 residues. Germline lookup yields CDR1 SNHLY and CDR2 FYNNEI.

By proportion, this clonotype is medium-sized. The chain joins TRBV6-1 to TRBJ1-1; 11 nucleotides agree with TRBD1. The germline CDR1 and CDR2 sequences are MNHNS and SASEGT. V lost 6 bases, J lost 4 bases, and 7 bases stayed unmatched. The CDR3 length is 15 residues. The CDR3 region is CASRPRTGGSTEAFF. The CDR3 DNA sequence: TGTGCCAGCAGACCCCGGACAGGGGGCTCCACTGAAGCTTTCTTT.

This rearrangement joins TRBV7-3 to TRBJ2-3, with no clear D. Deletions cut 5 bases from V and 5 bases from J, with 11 bases between. The CDR3 is made up of 13 amino acids. Germline loops: CDR1 SGHTA, CDR2 FQGTGA. The CDR3 reads CASSHPRGDTQYF. The CDR3, as DNA: TGTGCCAGCAGCCACCCCCGTGGAGATACGCAGTATTTT.

The CDR3, as DNA: TGTGCCAGCAGTGAATTCGAGACAGGAGACTATGGCTACACCTTC. It encodes CASSEFETGDYGYTF. The chain is built from TRBV2 and TRBJ1-2; D perhaps matches TRBD1 (6 bases). CDR1 SNHLY and CDR2 FYNNEI come from the germline V gene. This CDR3 comprises 15 residues. With 2 bases removed from V and 3 bases from J, the gap between germline ends came to 13 bases.

This clonotype was found once. The gene calls are TRBV6-4 and TRBJ2-1; D call uncertain. V gave up 7 bases and J gave up 0 bases, with 13 bases separating them. The CDR3 totals 15 residues. In germline, CDR1 is MRHNA, CDR2 SNTAGT. The CDR3 DNA sequence: TGTGCCAGCATCTCGACGGCCTCCTCCTACAATGAGCAGTTCTTC. It specifies CASISTASSYNEQFF.

A few counts support this clonotype. V is TRBV20-1 and J is TRBJ1-3; perhaps TRBD1 as D (6 bases). V shed 0 bases and J shed 2 bases, with 11 bases lying between them. CDR3 length equals 15 residues. The V gene's germline CDR1 is DFQATT and CDR2 SNEGSKA (reference sequence). This CDR3 is CSARDVTGTGNTIYF. The CDR3 coding sequence is TGCAGTGCTAGAGACGTTACAGGGACTGGAAACACCATATATTTT.

This chain links TRBV10-1 with TRBJ1-1, with D perhaps matching TRBD1 (5 bases). The CDR3 has 13 amino acids. V was trimmed by 10 bases and J by 2 bases, leaving 14 bases between them. Germline CDR1 is WNHNN and CDR2 is SYGVQD (reference sequence). CDR3 DNA: TGCGCCACCACCCGAGGGGCTAACACTGAAGCTTTCTTT. Translating gives CATTRGANTEAFF.

The V call is TRBV28, the J call TRBJ1-1, with D perhaps TRBD1 (5 bases). In germline, CDR1 is MDHEN, CDR2 SYDVKM. This CDR3 region has 15 residues. V was trimmed by 5 bases and J by 0 bases, leaving 13 bases between them. CDR3 loop: CASSLEQAVNTEAFF. In DNA form, the CDR3 reads TGTGCCAGCAGTCTGGAACAGGCGGTGAACACTGAAGCTTTCTTT.

This chain joins TRBV7-3 and TRBJ2-3; D is perhaps TRBD1 or TRBD2 (5 bases each). Trimming took off 5 bases at V and 3 bases at J, with 9 bases between the two ends. CDR3 length: 13 amino acids. Germline-derived CDR1 and CDR2 are SGHTA and FQGTGA. The CDR3 loop is CASSPGTTDTQYF. CDR3 DNA: TGTGCCAGCAGCCCCGGGACGACAGATACGCAGTATTTT.

There are a few counts of this clonotype. The V gene is TRBV7-3, the J gene TRBJ1-1; perhaps TRBD1 as D (5 bases). Germline CDR1 reads SGHTA; CDR2 reads FQGTGA. Trimming cost V 2 bases and J 8 bases, with 12 bases left between them. CDR3 length: 13 residues. In DNA form, the CDR3 reads TGTGCCAGCAGCTTATCTGGCGGACAAGAAGCTTTCTTT. It is translated as CASSLSGGQEAFF.

This sequence joins TRBV10-2 and TRBJ1-5, with 8 bases that match TRBD1. With V trimmed by 6 bases and J by 7 bases, 5 bases remained unmatched. From germline, CDR1 is WSHSY and CDR2 SAAADI. This CDR3 spans 13 amino acids. The CDR3 DNA is TGCGCCAGCAGGATGACAGGGGACCAGCCCCAGCATTTT. Its translation is CASRMTGDQPQHF.

The rearrangement links TRBV20-1 to TRBJ1-5, with D perhaps TRBD1 (5 bases). This CDR3 contains 19 residues. V was trimmed by 2 bases and J by 0 bases, leaving 23 bases between them. Germline CDR1 is DFQATT and CDR2 is SNEGSKA (reference sequence). CDR3 sequence reads: CSARPPGRSPPYSNQPQHF. In DNA form, the CDR3 reads TGCAGTGCTAGACCCCCGGGACGGTCCCCGCCTTATAGCAATCAGCCCCAGCATTTT.

In this sample, this clonotype turned up a few times. The chain combines TRBV24-1 with TRBJ2-5; D may be TRBD1 or TRBD2 (5 bases each). Trimming took 6 bases from V and 4 from J, leaving 11 bases between them. The CDR3 totals 13 residues. Per the germline V gene, CDR1 is KGHDR and CDR2 is SFDVKD. The DNA for the CDR3 is TGTGCCACCAGTCGGGACGAGGGAGAGACCCAGTACTTC. Translated, it gives CATSRDEGETQYF.

This clonotype was seen more than once but under ten times. V gene TRBV19 combines with J gene TRBJ2-7; 8 bases are a match to TRBD1. There are 13 residues in the CDR3. V dropped 3 bases and J dropped 4; count of bases not matched to a gene: 2. Germline CDR1 and CDR2: LNHDA and SQIVND (reference sequence). In DNA form, the CDR3 reads TGTGCCAGTAGTATCCGGGACAGGTACGAGCAGTACTTC. It encodes CASSIRDRYEQYF. Full variable domain (missing parts from reference TRBV19 and TRBJ2-7): DGGITQSPKYLFRKEGQNVTLSCEQNLNHDAMYWYRQDPGQGLRLIYYSQIVNDFQKGDIAEGYSVSREKKESFPLTVTSAQKNPTAFYLCASSIRDRYEQYFGPGTRLTVT.

This clonotype was recorded a few times. The chain carries TRBV7-2 and TRBJ1-1; 8 nucleotides line up with TRBD1. With V trimmed by 1 base and J by 4 bases, 17 bases remained unmatched. The CDR3 is 19 amino acids. Germline V gene data show CDR1 as SGHTA and CDR2 as FQGNSA. The CDR3 DNA sequence: TGTGCCAGCAGCTTAGTGGGGACCAACCAGGGGGCGCGAGGCACTGAAGCTTTCTTT. This codes for CASSLVGTNQGARGTEAFF.

The rearrangement joins TRBV5-1 to TRBJ2-7; D tentatively reads TRBD1 or TRBD2 (5 bases each). The CDR3 spans 14 residues. CDR1 and CDR2 (germline): SGHRS, YFSETQ. The V gene lost 4 bases and the J gene lost 0 bases, with 11 bases spanning the gap. In DNA, the CDR3 is TGCGCCAGCAGCAACGCAGGGAGCTCCTACGAGCAGTACTTC. Protein sequence: CASSNAGSSYEQYF.

V and J are TRBV12-3 or TRBV12-4 and TRBJ2-7; D call uncertain. The V end was cut by 5 bases, the J end by 6 bases, with 14 bases between. There are 13 residues in the CDR3. The CDR3 sequence: CASSSRTAGEQYF. Written as DNA, the CDR3 is TGTGCCAGCAGTAGTAGGACGGCTGGCGAGCAGTACTTC.

This clonotype was counted between two and nine times. The genes are TRBV12-3 or TRBV12-4 and TRBJ1-5; 8 nucleotides line up with TRBD1. Trimming cost V 6 bases and J 5 bases; bases outside gene matches: 9. The CDR3 covers 15 residues. The CDR3 region is CASRAGTGRHQPQHF. For the CDR3, the DNA is TGTGCCAGCAGAGCAGGGACAGGTAGACATCAGCCCCAGCATTTT.

This clonotype was detected a few times. The chain combines TRBV18 with TRBJ2-5, with a weak D call TRBD2 (6 bases). This CDR3 has 16 residues. Germline V gene data show CDR1 as KGHSH and CDR2 as LQKENI. Deletions cut 1 base from V and 2 bases from J, with 14 bases between. DNA of the CDR3: TGTGCCAGCTCACCACGACTCGGGACTCAACAAGAGACCCAGTACTTC. It translates to CASSPRLGTQQETQYF.

This chain connects TRBV6-1 to TRBJ2-4; possibly TRBD2 for D (6 bases). The CDR3 length is 15 residues. V lost 4 bases and J lost 5, with 15 bases in between. Germline V gene sequence: CDR1 MNHNS, CDR2 SASEGT. CDR3 sequence: CASSAWRGRQNIQYF. The CDR3 nucleotides read TGTGCCAGCAGTGCCTGGCGGGGTCGACAAAACATTCAGTACTTC.

The V and J genes are TRBV12-3 or TRBV12-4 and TRBJ2-4, with D perhaps TRBD2 (5 bases). Trimming removed 5 bases at V and 10 bases at J, with 15 bases between. The CDR3 is 13 residues long. In DNA, the CDR3 is TGTGCCAGCAGTAAAACAGCGGTGGGTATTCAGTACTTC. This sequence encodes CASSKTAVGIQYF.

By share, this clonotype counts as medium-sized (0.01 to 0.1%). The chain combines TRBV24-1 with TRBJ2-3; D is possibly TRBD2 (6 bases). The CDR3 length is 15 residues. Trimming cost V 4 bases and J 1 base, with 11 bases left between them. Looked up from germline, CDR1 is KGHDR and CDR2 is SFDVKD. This CDR3 reads CATSDLTRGTDTQYF. The CDR3 region has the DNA TGTGCCACCAGTGACCTGACTAGGGGCACAGATACGCAGTATTTT.

The chain is built from TRBV27 and TRBJ2-7, with D possibly matching TRBD1 (6 bases). V was shortened by 6 bases and J by 6 bases, with 15 bases between the two germline ends. The germline CDR1 and CDR2 sequences are MNHEY and SMNVEV (reference sequence). The length of the CDR3 is 13 residues. CDR3 protein: CASSYRDPREQYF. CDR3 bases: TGTGCCAGCAGCTACAGGGACCCACGCGAGCAGTACTTC.

The rearrangement uses TRBV19 and TRBJ2-6, with TRBD1 matching over 8 bases. There are 17 residues in the CDR3. J was trimmed by 1 base and V by 1 base; bases with no gene match: 3. Germline V gives CDR1 LNHDA, CDR2 SQIVND (reference sequence). The CDR3 is CASSIGTGLSGANVLTF. The CDR3, as DNA: TGTGCCAGTAGTATAGGGACAGGGCTTTCTGGGGCCAACGTCCTGACTTTC.

This clonotype has more than one count but fewer than ten. The chain combines TRBV20-1 with TRBJ2-2; 7 bases agree with TRBD2. J lost 0 bases, V lost 2 bases, and 0 bases had no gene match. Germline lookup yields CDR1 DFQATT and CDR2 SNEGSKA (reference sequence). The CDR3 sequence is 14 residues long. The CDR3 protein is CSARSGTNTGELFF. The CDR3 DNA reads as TGCAGTGCTAGAAGCGGGACGAACACCGGGGAGCTGTTTTTT.

The gene calls are TRBV4-3 and TRBJ2-3; 12 nucleotides align to TRBD2. CDR1 LGHNA and CDR2 YSLEER come from the germline V gene. The CDR3 has 19 residues. The V segment lost 0 bases and the J segment 3 bases; nucleotides outside the gene matches: 10. The CDR3, as DNA: TGCGCCAGCAGCCAAGAGGGAAAGGCTAGCGGGGGGGGAACAGATACGCAGTATTTT. Residues: CASSQEGKASGGGTDTQYF.